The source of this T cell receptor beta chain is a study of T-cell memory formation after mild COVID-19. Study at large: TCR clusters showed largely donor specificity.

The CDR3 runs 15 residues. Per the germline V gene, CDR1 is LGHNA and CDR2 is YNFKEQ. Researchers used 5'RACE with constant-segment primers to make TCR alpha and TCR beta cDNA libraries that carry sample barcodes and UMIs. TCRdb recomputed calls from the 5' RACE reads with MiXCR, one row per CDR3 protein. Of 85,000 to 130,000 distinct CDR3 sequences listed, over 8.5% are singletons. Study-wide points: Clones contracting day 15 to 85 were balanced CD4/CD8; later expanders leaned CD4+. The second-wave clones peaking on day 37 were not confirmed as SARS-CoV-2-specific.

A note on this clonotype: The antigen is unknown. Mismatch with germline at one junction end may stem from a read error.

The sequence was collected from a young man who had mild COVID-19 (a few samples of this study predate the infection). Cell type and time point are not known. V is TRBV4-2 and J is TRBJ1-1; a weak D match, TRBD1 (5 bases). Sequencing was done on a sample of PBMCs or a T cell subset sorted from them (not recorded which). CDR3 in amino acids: CASSQRSGGNPEAFF. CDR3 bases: TGTGCCAGCAGCCAAAGATCGGGGGGGAACCCTGAAGCTTTCTTT.